The rows below give T cell receptor beta chains drawn from one sample of a study of shared clonotypes between healthy human individuals. Profiling relied on immunoSEQ multiplex PCR, and the TCRdb table lists in-frame clones only, not all of them. The sample lists roughly 1,500,000 clones, 95% to 99% occurring once. Specimen: naive CD4+ T cells sorted from blood. Receptors originate from a man between 25 and 39 years old in good health. The CDR3 runs from the conserved cysteine through the conserved F or W. Each record gives: D gene, V gene, clone size, J gene, CDR3 protein, CDR3 DNA. The D gene is left open where the match is weak. Size values are once, few and many counts, or a class for expanded clones, and some rows have none.

NA,TRBV18,once,TRBJ1-1,CASSPGPVNTEAFF,TGTGCCAGCTCACCAGGGCCCGTGAACACTGAAGCTTTCTTT
TRBD1,TRBV10-3,NA,TRBJ1-2,CAISAGTGDFHGYTF,TGTGCCATCAGCGCCGGGACAGGGGATTTTCATGGCTACACCTTC
NA,TRBV2,NA,TRBJ1-1,CASKKTANTEAFF,TGTGCCAGCAAGAAGACAGCGAACACTGAAGCTTTCTTT
TRBD1,TRBV5-8,NA,TRBJ1-2,CASSAGQGLDYGYTF,TGTGCCAGCAGCGCGGGACAGGGCCTCGACTATGGCTACACCTTC
NA,TRBV6-5,NA,TRBJ2-7,CASSYRAGLYEQYF,TGTGCCAGCAGTTACCGGGCGGGACTCTACGAGCAGTACTTC
NA,TRBV7-2,NA,TRBJ2-2,CASTPGGKNTGELFF,TGTGCCAGCACCCCAGGGGGGAAAAACACCGGGGAGCTGTTTTTT
TRBD1,TRBV5-4,NA,TRBJ1-2,CASSTNPGQGLGYTF,TGTGCCAGCAGCACAAACCCAGGACAGGGGCTCGGCTACACCTTC
NA,TRBV7-7,NA,TRBJ2-1,CASSLGPDISYNEQFF,TGTGCCAGCAGCTTGGGGCCGGACATCTCCTACAATGAGCAGTTCTTC
NA,TRBV18,NA,TRBJ2-1,CASSPKTRLLNAEQFF,TGTGCCAGCTCACCAAAAACTCGCCTTTTGAACGCTGAGCAGTTCTTC
TRBD1,TRBV4-1,NA,TRBJ1-4,CASSQQSGQFNEKLFF,TGCGCCAGCAGCCAGCAATCGGGACAGTTTAATGAAAAACTGTTTTTT
NA,TRBV12-5,NA,TRBJ1-5,CASVKGPSNQPQHF,TGTGCTAGTGTCAAAGGGCCTTCTAATCAGCCCCAGCATTTT
TRBD2,TRBV5-6,NA,TRBJ2-5,CASSLGSLSGGETQYF,TGTGCCAGCAGCTTGGGGAGTCTTAGCGGGGGAGAGACCCAGTACTTC
NA,TRBV6-6,NA,TRBJ2-1,CASNEQRLGNEQFF,TGTGCCAGCAATGAGCAAAGACTTGGGAATGAGCAGTTCTTC
TRBD2,TRBV28,NA,TRBJ2-7,CASSSPTSGWVGEQYF,TGTGCCAGCAGTTCGCCGACTAGCGGCTGGGTGGGCGAGCAGTACTTC
NA,TRBV28,NA,TRBJ1-4,CASSPHRGPATNEKLFF,TGTGCCAGCAGTCCCCATCGTGGGCCTGCAACTAATGAAAAACTGTTTTTT
TRBD2,TRBV25-1,NA,TRBJ2-1,CASSPMGGRAHYNEQFF,TGTGCCAGCAGCCCTATGGGCGGGAGGGCACACTACAATGAGCAGTTCTTC
TRBD2,TRBV5-1,NA,TRBJ2-3,CASSIGLAGSATDTQYF,TGCGCCAGCAGCATTGGACTAGCGGGTTCGGCCACAGATACGCAGTATTTT
TRBD2,TRBV9,NA,TRBJ2-5,CASSAGHPGGTQYF,TGTGCCAGCAGCGCTGGACACCCGGGGGGGACCCAGTACTTC
NA,TRBV6-6,NA,TRBJ2-7,CASSYSIFDESYEQYF,TGTGCCAGCAGTTACTCTATTTTCGACGAATCCTACGAGCAGTACTTC
NA,TRBV9,NA,TRBJ1-1,CASSAVGAAEAFF,TGTGCCAGCAGCGCAGTGGGGGCCGCTGAAGCTTTCTTT
TRBD2,TRBV2,NA,TRBJ2-1,CASSERGLAGYNEQFF,TGTGCCAGCAGTGAACGCGGACTAGCGGGATACAATGAGCAGTTCTTC
NA,TRBV7-9,NA,TRBJ2-7,CASSSRGGPHEQYF,TGTGCCAGCAGTTCCAGAGGGGGGCCACACGAGCAGTACTTC
NA,TRBV11-2,NA,TRBJ2-3,CASSLDQVDTQYF,TGTGCCAGCAGCTTAGATCAGGTAGATACGCAGTATTTT
NA,TRBV15,NA,TRBJ1-3,CATSRVRDTGNTIYF,TGTGCCACCAGCAGAGTAAGGGATACAGGAAACACCATATATTTT
TRBD2,TRBV7-3,NA,TRBJ2-1,CASSGTSGSDEQFF,TGTGCCAGCAGCGGTACTAGCGGGAGTGATGAGCAGTTCTTC
NA,TRBV9,NA,TRBJ2-1,CASNPGAGAYNEQFF,TGTGCCAGCAACCCGGGGGCGGGAGCCTACAATGAGCAGTTCTTC
TRBD1,TRBV7-8,NA,TRBJ1-5,CASSSTYRTGVNQPQHF,TGTGCCAGCAGCTCAACATATAGGACAGGGGTAAATCAGCCCCAGCATTTT
NA,TRBV5-6,NA,TRBJ1-2,CASSLSFRGGYGYTF,TGTGCCAGCAGCTTGTCATTCAGAGGTGGCTATGGCTACACCTTC
NA,TRBV5-1,NA,TRBJ2-2,CASSYFGTAPGELFF,TGCGCCAGCAGCTATTTCGGGACGGCCCCCGGGGAGCTGTTTTTT
TRBD2,TRBV5-1,NA,TRBJ2-3,CASSLTSASDTQYF,TGCGCCAGCAGTTTGACTAGCGCGTCAGATACGCAGTATTTT
TRBD1,TRBV28,NA,TRBJ1-5,CASSPGQGPQPQHF,TGTGCCAGCAGTCCAGGACAGGGGCCTCAGCCCCAGCATTTT
TRBD1,TRBV18,NA,TRBJ1-1,CASSQGANTEAFF,TGTGCCAGCTCACAGGGGGCAAACACTGAAGCTTTCTTT
NA,TRBV19,NA,TRBJ2-5,CASSRSGQETQYF,TGTGCCAGTAGTAGGAGTGGTCAGGAGACCCAGTACTTC
TRBD2,TRBV18,NA,TRBJ2-7,CASSPGLAGDFRVSYEQYF,TGTGCCAGCTCACCGGGACTAGCGGGAGACTTCCGGGTGTCCTACGAGCAGTACTTC
NA,TRBV5-1,NA,TRBJ2-3,CASSLEAGADTQYF,TGCGCCAGCAGCTTGGAGGCGGGCGCAGATACGCAGTATTTT
TRBD2,TRBV5-1,NA,TRBJ2-5,CASSFIAGQETQYF,TGCGCCAGCAGCTTTATAGCGGGGCAAGAGACCCAGTACTTC
NA,TRBV5-5,NA,TRBJ1-2,CASSLADGYGYTF,TGTGCCAGCAGCTTGGCAGACGGCTATGGCTACACCTTC
NA,TRBV5-8,NA,TRBJ2-7,CASTAWIYEQYF,TGTGCCAGCACAGCTTGGATCTACGAGCAGTACTTC
NA,TRBV6-1,once,TRBJ2-7,CASSEAWRDIAYEQYF,TGTGCCAGCAGTGAAGCGTGGAGGGACATAGCCTACGAGCAGTACTTC
TRBD1,TRBV28,NA,TRBJ1-5,CASSDRGTSNQPQHF,TGTGCCAGCAGCGACAGGGGGACGAGCAATCAGCCCCAGCATTTT
TRBD1,TRBV5-4,NA,TRBJ2-2,CASSLEQGRNTGELFF,TGTGCCAGCAGCTTGGAACAGGGGAGAAACACCGGGGAGCTGTTTTTT
TRBD1,TRBV7-8,NA,TRBJ2-4,CASSLIGTGGVAKNIQYF,TGTGCCAGCAGCTTAATTGGGACAGGGGGAGTAGCCAAAAACATTCAGTACTTC